A single sample is the source of the 5 T cell receptor beta chains below, sequenced in a study of T cells in Graves' hyperthyroidism and ophthalmopathy. TCR beta CDR3 region amplification was performed from RNA transcripts. In the first-round RT-PCR of the TCR CDR3, the HTBI primer set was used. TCRdb processed the multiplex PCR reads anew with MiXCR; each CDR3 protein has one entry. The table lists around 260,000 distinct CDR3 sequences, less than 30% of them singletons, with about 25% in the top ten. The sequencing sample was made of blood. Source of these receptors: a man in his forties with Graves' hyperthyroidism that later progressed to Graves' ophthalmopathy.

This clonotype was observed at least ten times. The chain links TRBV15 to TRBJ1-1; no definite D call. The germline V and J ends were trimmed by 1 base and 4 bases, with 10 bases remaining between them. Germline V gene data show CDR1 as LNHNV and CDR2 as YYDKDF (reference sequence). CDR3 size: 14 residues. DNA for the CDR3: TGTGCCACCAGCAGAGCCTCGGGGATCACTGAAGCTTTCTTT. Translating gives CATSRASGITEAFF.

This clonotype appeared many times. The chain joins TRBV19 to TRBJ1-5; no clear D. Germline values: CDR1 LNHDA, CDR2 SQIVND (reference sequence). Trimming stripped 4 bases from V and 0 bases from J, with 10 bases between. CDR3 length equals 15 residues. The CDR3 region is CASSKDRASNQPQHF. The CDR3 DNA sequence: TGTGCCAGTAGTAAGGACCGTGCTAGCAATCAGCCCCAGCATTTT. The whole variable domain, filled in from reference TRBV19 and TRBJ1-5, reads DGGITQSPKYLFRKEGQNVTLSCEQNLNHDAMYWYRQDPGQGLRLIYYSQIVNDFQKGDIAEGYSVSREKKESFPLTVTSAQKNPTAFYLCASSKDRASNQPQHFGDGTRLSIL.

This clonotype was recorded a few times. The CDR3, as DNA: TGTGCCAGCAGTTTGGAGGGCCCGGGCTACGAGCAGTACTTC. Translating it yields CASSLEGPGYEQYF. This sequence joins TRBV6-2 or TRBV6-3 and TRBJ2-7; a weak D match, TRBD2 (6 bases). V lost 4 bases and J lost 3, with 13 bases in between. The CDR3 is 14 amino acids. Germline-derived CDR1 and CDR2 are MNHEY and SVGEGT.

Ten or more counts support this clonotype. The rearrangement uses TRBV2 and TRBJ2-7, with TRBD2 matching 7 bases. Looked up from germline, CDR1 is SNHLY and CDR2 is FYNNEI. The junction had 14 bases not matched to a gene; V was cut back by 7 bases and J by 2 bases. The length of the CDR3 is 16 residues. The CDR3 loop is CASILSREDRAYEQYF. CDR3 coding DNA: TGTGCCAGCATTCTCTCCCGGGAGGATCGGGCCTACGAGCAGTACTTC.

This clonotype was counted at least ten times. The rearrangement joins TRBV9 to TRBJ2-5, with TRBD2 matching 11 bases. From germline, CDR1 is SGDLS and CDR2 YYNGEE. The CDR3 consists of 16 residues. J was trimmed by 0 bases and V by 3 bases; bases with no gene match: 4. The chain's CDR3 is CASSARLAGYQETQYF. As DNA, the CDR3 is TGTGCCAGCAGCGCACGACTAGCGGGATACCAAGAGACCCAGTACTTC.